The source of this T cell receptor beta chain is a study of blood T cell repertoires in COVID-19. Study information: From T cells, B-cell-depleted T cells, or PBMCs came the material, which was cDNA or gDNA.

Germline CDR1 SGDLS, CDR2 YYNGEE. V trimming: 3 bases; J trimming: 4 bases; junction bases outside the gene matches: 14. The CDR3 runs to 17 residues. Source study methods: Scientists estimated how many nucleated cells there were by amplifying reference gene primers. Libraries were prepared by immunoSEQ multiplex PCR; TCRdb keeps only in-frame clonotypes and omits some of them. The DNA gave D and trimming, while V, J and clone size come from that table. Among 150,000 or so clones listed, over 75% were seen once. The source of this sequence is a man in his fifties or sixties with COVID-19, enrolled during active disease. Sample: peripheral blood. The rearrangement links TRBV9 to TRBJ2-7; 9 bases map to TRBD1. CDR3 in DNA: TGTGCCAGCAGCGAGGGGACCGGGACAGGGCTTACGTACGAGCAGTACTTC. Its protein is CASSEGTGTGLTYEQYF.